The 29 T cell receptor beta chains below all came from one sample that was sequenced in a study of glioma-infiltrating T cells. TCR alpha and beta CDR3 regions were amplified from RNA using iRepertoire nested multiplex PCR. TCRdb re-called the multiplex PCR reads with MiXCR, one entry per CDR3 protein. The sample records 150,000 to 200,000 distinct CDR3 sequences, 25% to 35% being singletons. The specimen was glioma tissue, nonneoplastic brain tissue, or PBMCs (not recorded which). These TCRs come from a human donor with low-grade glioma or glioblastoma, undergoing nonglioma brain surgery, or in good health (not recorded which).

The rearrangement joins TRBV4-3 to TRBJ1-1; possibly TRBD1 for D (5 bases). Germline CDR1 and CDR2: LGHNA and YSLEER. Trimming stripped 7 bases from V and 1 base from J, with 16 bases between. The CDR3 extends over 15 amino acids. In DNA, the CDR3 is TGCGCCAGCATCCAGGAAACAGGCCGGAACACTGAAGCTTTCTTT. Protein sequence: CASIQETGRNTEAFF.

This clonotype was observed many times. This chain joins TRBV20-1 and TRBJ2-3; 8 nucleotides align to TRBD1. The germline CDR1 and CDR2 sequences are DFQATT and SNEGSKA (reference sequence). Trimming removed 6 bases from V and 3 bases from J; junction bases left unmatched: 14. The CDR3 runs 16 residues. The DNA of the CDR3 is TGCAGTGCGCGTCCAGCTCAGGGGGCTTCGACAGATACGCAGTATTTT. This gives the protein CSARPAQGASTDTQYF.

The chain couples TRBV10-2 to TRBJ2-7, with D possibly being TRBD2 (6 bases). Per the germline V gene, CDR1 is WSHSY and CDR2 is SAAADI. Trimming cost V 7 bases and J 3 bases, with 16 bases left between them. The length of the CDR3 is 14 residues. The CDR3 is CASNSGLDDYEQYF. In nucleotides, the CDR3 is TGCGCCAGCAATTCGGGACTGGACGACTACGAGCAGTACTTC.

Many counts were recorded for this clonotype. This chain joins TRBV20-1 and TRBJ2-4, with D perhaps assigned TRBD1 or TRBD2 (5 bases each). The length of the CDR3 is 13 residues. Germline V gene lookup returns CDR1 DFQATT and CDR2 SNEGSKA (reference sequence). Here the CDR3 DNA reads TGCAGCGCCTCCGGGACCGTCAAAAACATTCAGTACTTC. Translating it yields CSASGTVKNIQYF.

As for this clonotype: This may come from a read error, since a much larger clone is one base off. The chain links TRBV20-1 to TRBJ1-2; no clear D gene. CDR1 DFQATT and CDR2 SNEGSKA come from the germline V gene (reference sequence). V lost 7 bases and J lost 5, with 14 bases in between. CDR3 length equals 12 residues. The chain's CDR3 is CSVLIWGYGYTF. CDR3 coding DNA: TGCAGTGTTCTTATATGGGGTTATGGCTACACCTTC.

This clonotype was seen many times. V usage is TRBV12-3 or TRBV12-4 and J usage is TRBJ1-5; no definite D call. V was pared by 6 bases and J by 3 bases, with 6 bases between. The CDR3 runs to 12 residues. DNA for the CDR3: TGTGCCAGCAGGGGGATCAATCAGCCCCAGCATTTT. Translating it yields CASRGINQPQHF.

The genes are TRBV7-3 and TRBJ2-7; D might be TRBD2 (7 bases). The CDR3 loop spans 19 amino acids. The germline V gene has CDR1 SGHTA and CDR2 FQGTGA. V dropped 1 base and J dropped 1 base, with 23 bases sitting between them. The CDR3 here is CASSLRASAGAGLSYEQYF. As DNA, the CDR3 is TGTGCCAGCAGCTTAAGGGCATCGGCGGGGGCAGGTCTTTCCTACGAGCAGTACTTC.

Concerning this clonotype itself: A much larger clone sits a single nucleotide away, making a read error possible. V gene TRBV9 combines with J gene TRBJ1-1; 8 nucleotides agree with TRBD1. This CDR3 is built from 13 residues. CDR1 and CDR2 from the germline V gene are SGDLS and YYNGEE. CDR3 amino acids: CAGSSQGATEAFF. Here the CDR3 DNA reads TGTGCCGGCAGCTCCCAGGGGGCCACTGAAGCTTTCTTT.

In this sample, this clonotype turned up many times. The rearrangement joins TRBV27 to TRBJ2-3; TRBD2 matches at 8 bases. Germline V gives CDR1 MNHEY, CDR2 SMNVEV (reference sequence). The ends lost 3 bases at V and 0 bases at J; junction bases unmatched: 11. The CDR3 has 18 residues. CDR3 amino acids: CASSLGGNSGKSTDTQYF. CDR3 nucleotide sequence: TGTGCCAGCAGTTTGGGAGGAAATAGCGGGAAGAGCACAGATACGCAGTATTTT.

The V gene is TRBV27, the J gene TRBJ2-3; D not resolved. The CDR3 has 14 residues. V was pared by 8 bases and J by 0 bases, with 12 bases between. Germline lookup yields CDR1 MNHEY and CDR2 SMNVEV (reference sequence). The chain's CDR3 is CASRSRRSTDTQYF. The DNA for the CDR3 is TGTGCCAGCCGATCGAGAAGGAGCACAGATACGCAGTATTTT.

Worth noting for this clonotype: This sequence may be a read error, since a much larger clone differs from it by one base. The V gene is TRBV7-9, the J gene TRBJ2-7; no clear D gene. The germline CDR1 and CDR2 sequences are SEHNR and FQNEAQ (reference sequence). Trimming left V 5 bases short and J 5 bases short, with 19 bases between. This CDR3 is 15 amino acids long. CDR3 coding DNA: TGTGCCAGCAGCCCTACAAATGGCGGTAACCACGAGCAGTACTTC. Amino acid sequence: CASSPTNGGNHEQYF.

This clonotype has a count of ten or more. The genes are TRBV6-1 and TRBJ2-1; D unclear. This CDR3 contains 14 residues. The germline gives CDR1 MNHNS, CDR2 SASEGT. Trimming took off 5 bases at V and 4 bases at J, with 12 bases between the two ends. The CDR3 nucleotides read TGTGCCAGCAGTATCCTCTACGGGTACAATGAGCAGTTCTTC. It encodes CASSILYGYNEQFF.

This clonotype was observed at least ten times. The J gene is TRBJ1-1, the V gene TRBV5-4; D not certain. CDR3 size: 13 residues. CDR1 and CDR2 from the germline V gene are SGHNT and YYREEE (reference sequence). V was pared by 0 bases and J by 11 bases, with 14 bases between. For the CDR3, the DNA is TGTGCCAGCAGCTTGGTCCTAGGGTCGTCGGCTTTCTTT. This encodes CASSLVLGSSAFF.

The genes are TRBV12-3 or TRBV12-4 and TRBJ2-1, with D possibly TRBD2 on 6 matching bases. The CDR3 has 14 residues. Deletions cut 6 bases from V and 6 bases from J, with 15 bases between. DNA of the CDR3: TGTGCCAGCAGGGGCGGGATATTAGGCAATGAGCAGTTCTTC. Amino acids: CASRGGILGNEQFF.

This clonotype was recorded many times. J is TRBJ2-5 and V is TRBV5-1, with a weak D call TRBD1 (5 bases). This CDR3 is 12 amino acids long. From germline, CDR1 is SGHRS and CDR2 YFSETQ. V was pared by 4 bases and J by 5 bases, with 9 bases between. CDR3 region: CASSTDTETQYF. In nucleotides, the CDR3 is TGCGCCAGCAGCACGGACACCGAGACCCAGTACTTC.

V usage is TRBV27 and J usage is TRBJ2-5; TRBD1 might be the D (6 bases). Trimming took 6 bases from V and 0 from J, leaving 11 bases between them. Germline V CDR1 and CDR2: MNHEY, SMNVEV (reference sequence). This CDR3 region has 14 residues. The CDR3 is CASSLAGDQETQYF. CDR3 DNA: TGTGCCAGCAGCTTGGCAGGGGACCAAGAGACCCAGTACTTC.

This clonotype has at least ten counts. The V and J genes are TRBV20-1 and TRBJ2-1; tentatively, D is TRBD1 or TRBD2 (5 bases each). This CDR3 has 15 amino acids. The V end lost 6 bases, the J end lost 0 bases, and 15 bases lay between the germline ends. CDR1 and CDR2 (germline): DFQATT, SNEGSKA (reference sequence). The CDR3 nucleotides read TGCAGTGCACCAGACCGGGGCCCCTCCTACAATGAGCAGTTCTTC. It translates to CSAPDRGPSYNEQFF.

About this clonotype: This could be a read error, since a much larger clone is one nucleotide away. The chain uses TRBV7-9 and TRBJ2-3; TRBD2 matches at 7 bases. Germline CDR1 is SEHNR and CDR2 is FQNEAQ (reference sequence). The CDR3 has 14 residues. The CDR3 loop reads CASTGLVSTDKQYF. CDR3 bases: TGTGCCAGCACAGGACTAGTATCGACAGATAAGCAGTATTTT.

This clonotype showed up many times. The CDR3 DNA is TGTGCCAGCAGTTACGGACAGGGGGAAGCCTATGGCTACACCTTC. Translation gives CASSYGQGEAYGYTF. The rearrangement uses TRBV6-2 or TRBV6-3 and TRBJ1-2, with 10 nucleotides matching TRBD1. Germline V CDR1 and CDR2: MNHEY, SVGEGT. V was clipped by 2 bases and J by 4 bases; unmatched bases: 4. This CDR3 contains 15 residues.

This clonotype was picked up many times. The chain has TRBV20-1 and TRBJ2-7; TRBD2 matches at 7 bases. The CDR3 length is 13 residues. Per germline, CDR1 DFQATT and CDR2 SNEGSKA (reference sequence). Losses at the gene ends were 2 bases for V and 3 bases for J; bases not matched to a gene: 4. The CDR3 DNA reads TGCAGTGCTAGAAGCGGGGCTATCTACGAGCAGTACTTC. Encoded protein: CSARSGAIYEQYF.

J is TRBJ2-3 and V is TRBV19; D is perhaps TRBD2 (5 bases). V lost 5 bases, J lost 3 bases, and 9 bases lay in between. The CDR3 is 13 amino acids. Germline V lookup: CDR1 LNHDA, CDR2 SQIVND (reference sequence). As DNA, the CDR3 is TGTGCCAGTAGTGGAACTAGAACAGATACGCAGTATTTT. Protein: CASSGTRTDTQYF. Combining the CDR3 with reference TRBV19 and TRBJ2-3 gives the whole variable domain DGGITQSPKYLFRKEGQNVTLSCEQNLNHDAMYWYRQDPGQGLRLIYYSQIVNDFQKGDIAEGYSVSREKKESFPLTVTSAQKNPTAFYLCASSGTRTDTQYFGPGTRLTVL.

Notes on this clonotype: Just one base apart from a much larger clone, this may be a read error. This chain connects TRBV7-2 to TRBJ2-2; D uncertain. Germline values: CDR1 SGHTA, CDR2 FQGNSA. The ends were cut back, 1 base at V and 3 bases at J, with 9 bases in the middle. The CDR3 has 15 residues. The chain's CDR3 is CASSLVRSDTGELFF. The CDR3 coding sequence is TGTGCCAGCAGCTTAGTACGATCGGACACCGGGGAGCTGTTTTTT.

A remark on this clonotype: A read error is likely, as this CDR3 ends without the conserved phenylalanine or tryptophan. The chain couples TRBV4-1 to TRBJ2-1; TRBD2 aligns across 8 bases. J was trimmed by 4 bases and V by 2 bases; bases with no gene match: 10. Germline CDR1 MGHRA, CDR2 YSYEKL. This CDR3 contains 17 residues. For the CDR3, the DNA is TGCGCCAGCAGCCAATATATGACTAGCGTGGGATACAATGAGCAGTTCCTC. As protein: CASSQYMTSVGYNEQFL.

Remarks on this clonotype: A read error may be the cause here, since a much bigger clone is one base away. The rearrangement uses TRBV12-3 or TRBV12-4 and TRBJ1-5; D may be TRBD1 (6 bases). The ends were cut back, 4 bases at V and 4 bases at J, with 14 bases in the middle. The CDR3 runs to 15 residues. CDR3 residues: CASSSGAGGNQPQHF. CDR3 sequence (DNA): TGTGCCAGCAGTTCGGGGGCAGGAGGGAATCAGCCCCAGCATTTT.

The rearrangement joins TRBV30 to TRBJ2-5; D remains unclear. Germline V gene sequence: CDR1 GTSNPN, CDR2 SVGIG (reference sequence). This CDR3 region has 11 residues. V was shortened by 1 base and J by 9 bases, with 9 bases between the two germline ends. In DNA form, the CDR3 reads TGTGCCTGGAGTGAGGTTACGTCCCAGTACTTC. Translating it yields CAWSEVTSQYF.

This clonotype has at least ten counts. The J gene is TRBJ1-3, the V gene TRBV7-2, with a tentative D call TRBD1 (5 bases). V was trimmed by 5 bases and J by 1 base, leaving 12 bases between them. Germline V gene data show CDR1 as SGHTA and CDR2 as FQGNSA. This CDR3 region has 15 residues. The CDR3 region has the DNA TGTGCCAGCAGCCCCCTGTGGGGGTCTGGAAACACCATATATTTT. Translation gives CASSPLWGSGNTIYF. The variable domain in full, with the rest retrieved from reference TRBV7-2 and TRBJ1-3, is GAGVSQSPSNKVTEKGKDVELRCDPISGHTALYWYRQSLGQGLEFLIYFQGNSAPDKSGLPSDRFSAERTGGSVSTLTIQRTQQEDSAVYLCASSPLWGSGNTIYFGEGSWLTVV.

With respect to this clonotype: A single base separates this from a much larger clone, so it may be a read error. The chain links TRBV6-1 to TRBJ2-7; TRBD1 or TRBD2 may be the D gene (5 bases each). The CDR3 sequence is 15 residues long. Between the trimmed V and J ends, which lost 5 bases and 3 bases, there was a span of 17 bases. The germline gives CDR1 MNHNS, CDR2 SASEGT. CDR3 residues: CASSHTGRSDYEQYF. CDR3 sequence (DNA): TGTGCCAGCAGTCACACGGGGCGTAGTGACTACGAGCAGTACTTC.

This clonotype was observed at least ten times. The chain combines TRBV6-5 with TRBJ2-1; 14 bases match TRBD2. The CDR3 length is 16 residues. V shed 2 bases and J 9 bases; nucleotides not matched to a gene: 6. CDR1 is MNHEY, CDR2 SVGAGI, per germline. In DNA form, the CDR3 reads TGTGCCAGCAGTTACGGGGGGACTAGCGGGAGTTTTGAGCAGTTCTTC. This translates into CASSYGGTSGSFEQFF.

The CDR3 sequence: CASSKDRVALGEQFF. The CDR3 DNA reads as TGTGCCAGCAGCAAGGACAGGGTTGCCTTGGGTGAGCAGTTCTTC. This chain uses TRBV7-3 with TRBJ2-1, with 8 bases that match TRBD1. V shed 5 bases and J 9 bases; nucleotides not matched to a gene: 12. The CDR3 has 15 residues. CDR1 and CDR2 from the germline V gene are SGHTA and FQGTGA.